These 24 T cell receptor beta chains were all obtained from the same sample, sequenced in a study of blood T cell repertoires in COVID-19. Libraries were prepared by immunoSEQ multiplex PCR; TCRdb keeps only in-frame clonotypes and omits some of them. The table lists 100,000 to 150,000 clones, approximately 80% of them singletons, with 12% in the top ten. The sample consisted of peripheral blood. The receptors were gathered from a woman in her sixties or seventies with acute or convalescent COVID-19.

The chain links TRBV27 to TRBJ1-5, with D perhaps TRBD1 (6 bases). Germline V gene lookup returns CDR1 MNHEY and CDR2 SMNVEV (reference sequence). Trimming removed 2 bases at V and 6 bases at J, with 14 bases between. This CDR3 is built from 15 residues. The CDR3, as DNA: TGTGCCAGCAGTTTAGTCGCAGGGGCCGGTCAGCCCCAGCATTTT. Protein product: CASSLVAGAGQPQHF.

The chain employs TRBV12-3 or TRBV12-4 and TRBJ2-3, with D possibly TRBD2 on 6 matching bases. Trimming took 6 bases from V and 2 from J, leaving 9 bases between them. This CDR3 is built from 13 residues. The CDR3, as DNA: TGTGCCAGCAGGGGACTGTTCACAGATACGCAGTATTTT. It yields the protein CASRGLFTDTQYF.

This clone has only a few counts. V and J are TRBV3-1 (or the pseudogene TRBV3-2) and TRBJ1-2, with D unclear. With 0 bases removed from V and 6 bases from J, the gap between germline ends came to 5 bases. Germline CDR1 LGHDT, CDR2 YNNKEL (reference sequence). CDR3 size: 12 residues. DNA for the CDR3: TGTGCCAGCAGCCAAGATCAGAATGGCTACACCTTC. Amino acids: CASSQDQNGYTF.

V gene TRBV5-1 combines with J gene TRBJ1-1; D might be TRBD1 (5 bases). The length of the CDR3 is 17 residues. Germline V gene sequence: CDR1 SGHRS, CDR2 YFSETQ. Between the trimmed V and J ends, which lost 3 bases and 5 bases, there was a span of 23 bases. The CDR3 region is CASSWAGPSGKGTEAFF. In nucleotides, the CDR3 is TGCGCCAGCAGCTGGGCCGGGCCCTCTGGGAAGGGGACTGAAGCTTTCTTT.

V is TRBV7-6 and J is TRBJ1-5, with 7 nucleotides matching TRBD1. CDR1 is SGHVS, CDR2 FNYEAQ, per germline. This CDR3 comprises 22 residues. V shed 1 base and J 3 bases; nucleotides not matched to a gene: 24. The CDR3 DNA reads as TGTGCCAGCAGCTTAGATTTTGGGGGACCCGAGTGTGACAGGGCCTACAATCAGCCCCAGCATTTT. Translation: CASSLDFGGPECDRAYNQPQHF.

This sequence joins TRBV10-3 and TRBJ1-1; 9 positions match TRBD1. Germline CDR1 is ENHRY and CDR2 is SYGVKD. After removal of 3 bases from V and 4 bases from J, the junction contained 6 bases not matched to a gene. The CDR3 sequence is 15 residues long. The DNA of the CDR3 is TGTGCCATCAGTGAATACCGGGACAGGGCCACTGAAGCTTTCTTT. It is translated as CAISEYRDRATEAFF.

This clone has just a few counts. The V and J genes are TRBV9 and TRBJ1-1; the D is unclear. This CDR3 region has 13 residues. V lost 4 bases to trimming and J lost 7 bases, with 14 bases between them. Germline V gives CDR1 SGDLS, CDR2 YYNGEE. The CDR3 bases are TGTGCCAGCAGCCCCGGAGAGTTAAGTGAAGCTTTCTTT. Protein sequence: CASSPGELSEAFF.

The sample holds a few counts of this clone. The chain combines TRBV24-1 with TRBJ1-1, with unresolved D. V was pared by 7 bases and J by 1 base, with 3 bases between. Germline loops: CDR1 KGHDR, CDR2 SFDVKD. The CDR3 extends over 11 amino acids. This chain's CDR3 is CATSQNTEAFF. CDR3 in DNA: TGTGCCACCAGCCAGAACACTGAAGCTTTCTTT.

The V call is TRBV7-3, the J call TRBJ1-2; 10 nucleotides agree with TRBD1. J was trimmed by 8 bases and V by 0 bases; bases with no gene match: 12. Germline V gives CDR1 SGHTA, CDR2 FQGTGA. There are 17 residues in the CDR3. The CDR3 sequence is CASSLTYQGQGNKGYTF. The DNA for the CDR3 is TGTGCCAGCAGCTTAACGTATCAGGGACAGGGGAACAAGGGCTACACCTTC.

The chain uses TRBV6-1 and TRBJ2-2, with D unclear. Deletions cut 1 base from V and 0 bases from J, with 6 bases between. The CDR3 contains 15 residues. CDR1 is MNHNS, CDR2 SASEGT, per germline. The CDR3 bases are TGTGCCAGCAGTGAAGTTATCGCGAACACCGGGGAGCTGTTTTTT. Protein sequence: CASSEVIANTGELFF.

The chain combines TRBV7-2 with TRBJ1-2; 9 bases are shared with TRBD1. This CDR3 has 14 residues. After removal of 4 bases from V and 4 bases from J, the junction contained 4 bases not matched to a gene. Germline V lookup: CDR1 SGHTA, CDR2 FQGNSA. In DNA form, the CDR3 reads TGTGCCAGCAGCTCGACAGGGGGTAGCTATGGCTACACCTTC. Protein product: CASSSTGGSYGYTF.

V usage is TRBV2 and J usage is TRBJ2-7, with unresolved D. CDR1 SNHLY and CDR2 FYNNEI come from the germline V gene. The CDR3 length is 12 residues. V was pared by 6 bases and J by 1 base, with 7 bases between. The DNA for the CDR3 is TGTGCCAGCAGGAGAGAATCCTACGAGCAGTACGTC. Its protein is CASRRESYEQYV.

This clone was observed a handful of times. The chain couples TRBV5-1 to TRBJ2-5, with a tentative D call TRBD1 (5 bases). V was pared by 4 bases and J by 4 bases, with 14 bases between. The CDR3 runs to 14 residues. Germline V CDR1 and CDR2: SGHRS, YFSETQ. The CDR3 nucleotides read TGCGCCAGCAGCCCAGGGATCAGTGGAGAGACCCAGTACTTC. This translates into CASSPGISGETQYF.

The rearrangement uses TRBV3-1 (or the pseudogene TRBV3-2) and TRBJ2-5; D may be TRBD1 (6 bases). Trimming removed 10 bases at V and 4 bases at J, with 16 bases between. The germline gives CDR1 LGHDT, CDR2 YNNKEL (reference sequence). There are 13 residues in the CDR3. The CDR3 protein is CAIGQKGLETQYF. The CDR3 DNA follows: TGTGCCATAGGACAGAAGGGTTTAGAGACCCAGTACTTC.

This chain's CDR3 is CATSVQEGGIGSYNSPLHF. The CDR3 region has the DNA TGTGCCACCAGTGTCCAAGAAGGCGGCATAGGCTCCTATAATTCACCCCTCCACTTT. The J gene is TRBJ1-6, the V gene TRBV24-1; no clear D. The CDR3 runs to 19 residues. CDR1 is KGHDR, CDR2 SFDVKD, per germline. Trimming removed 5 bases from V and 0 bases from J, with 19 bases in between.

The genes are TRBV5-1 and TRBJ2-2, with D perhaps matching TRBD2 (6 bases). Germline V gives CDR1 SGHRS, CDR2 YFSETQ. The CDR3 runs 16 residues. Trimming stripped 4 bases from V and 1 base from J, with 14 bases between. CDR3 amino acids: CASSLVGGMNTGELFF. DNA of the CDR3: TGCGCCAGCAGCCTCGTGGGCGGGATGAACACCGGGGAGCTGTTTTTT.

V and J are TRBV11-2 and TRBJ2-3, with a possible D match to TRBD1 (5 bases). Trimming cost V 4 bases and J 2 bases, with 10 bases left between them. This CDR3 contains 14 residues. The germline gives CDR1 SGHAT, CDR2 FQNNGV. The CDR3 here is CASSSDTYTDTQYF. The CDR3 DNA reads TGTGCCAGCAGCTCGGACACTTACACAGATACGCAGTATTTT.

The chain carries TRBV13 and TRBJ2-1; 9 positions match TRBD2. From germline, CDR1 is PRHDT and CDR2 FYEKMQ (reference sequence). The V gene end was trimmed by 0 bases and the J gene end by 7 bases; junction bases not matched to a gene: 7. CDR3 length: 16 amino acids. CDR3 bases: TGTGCCAGCAGCTTAGGTCGCGGGGGGGCTCTGAATGAGCAGTTCTTC. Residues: CASSLGRGGALNEQFF. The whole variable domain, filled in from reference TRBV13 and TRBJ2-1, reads AAGVIQSPRHLIKEKRETATLKCYPIPRHDTVYWYQQGPGQDPQFLISFYEKMQSDKGSIPDRFSAQQFSDYHSELNMSSLELGDSALYFCASSLGRGGALNEQFFGPGTRLTVL.

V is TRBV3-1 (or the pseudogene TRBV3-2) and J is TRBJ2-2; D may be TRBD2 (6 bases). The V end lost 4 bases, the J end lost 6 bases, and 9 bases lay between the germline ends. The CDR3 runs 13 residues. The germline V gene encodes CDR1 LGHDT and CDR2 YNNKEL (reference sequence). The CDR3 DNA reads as TGTGCCAGCAGCCCAGGCGGGGCCGGGGAGCTGTTTTTT. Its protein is CASSPGGAGELFF.

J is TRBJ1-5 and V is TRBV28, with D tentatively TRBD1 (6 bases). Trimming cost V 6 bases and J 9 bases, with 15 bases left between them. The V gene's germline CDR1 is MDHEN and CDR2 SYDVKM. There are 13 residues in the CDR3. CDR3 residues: CASRLTGGMPQHF. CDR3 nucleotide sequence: TGTGCCAGCAGGTTAACGGGGGGCATGCCCCAGCATTTT.

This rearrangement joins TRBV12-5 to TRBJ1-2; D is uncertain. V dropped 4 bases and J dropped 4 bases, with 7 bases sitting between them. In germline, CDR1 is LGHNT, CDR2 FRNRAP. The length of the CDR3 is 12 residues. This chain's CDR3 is CASGSYTYGYTF. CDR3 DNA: TGTGCTAGTGGTTCGTACACCTATGGCTACACCTTC.

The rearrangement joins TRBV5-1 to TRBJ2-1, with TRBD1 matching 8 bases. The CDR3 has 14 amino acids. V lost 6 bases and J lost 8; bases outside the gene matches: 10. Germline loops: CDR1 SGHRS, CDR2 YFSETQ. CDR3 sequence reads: CASTTVGQVDEQFF. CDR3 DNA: TGCGCCAGCACCACCGTGGGACAGGTCGATGAGCAGTTCTTC.

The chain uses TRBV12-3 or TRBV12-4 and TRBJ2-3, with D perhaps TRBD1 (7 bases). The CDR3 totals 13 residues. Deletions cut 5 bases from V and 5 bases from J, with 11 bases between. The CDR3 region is CASSPQGGDTQYF. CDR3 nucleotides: TGTGCCAGCAGTCCCCAGGGGGGAGATACGCAGTATTTT.

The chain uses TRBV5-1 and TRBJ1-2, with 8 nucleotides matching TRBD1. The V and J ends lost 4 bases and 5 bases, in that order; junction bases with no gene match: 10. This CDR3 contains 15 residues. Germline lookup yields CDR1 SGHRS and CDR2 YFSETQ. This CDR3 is CASSGGQVLTYGYTF. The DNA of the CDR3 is TGCGCCAGCAGCGGGGGACAGGTGCTAACTTATGGCTACACCTTC.